One sample yielded the 10 T cell receptor beta chains listed below, sequenced in a study of OX40 agonist ivuxolimab in advanced cancers. The data were produced by immunoSEQ multiplex PCR, yet TCRdb's version contains in-frame clones alone and is incomplete. The sample lists tens of thousands of clones, around 89% occurring once. Source: CD4+ or CD8+ T cells sorted from blood, taken in a trial of the OX40 agonist ivuxolimab. Source of these receptors: an adult with an advanced solid tumor such as melanoma, head and neck, liver or kidney cancer.

This chain joins TRBV7-2 and TRBJ1-4; no definite D call. Trimming left V 5 bases short and J 8 bases short, with 12 bases between. Germline CDR1 SGHTA, CDR2 FQGNSA. The CDR3 contains 13 residues. The CDR3 DNA reads TGTGCCAGCAGCATCACTCCCGGGGAAAAACTGTTTTTT. Amino acid sequence: CASSITPGEKLFF.

The chain employs TRBV28 and TRBJ2-5; 10 bases are a match to TRBD2. V gave up 5 bases and J gave up 5 bases; unmatched junction bases: 11. The germline V gene has CDR1 MDHEN and CDR2 SYDVKM. This CDR3 region has 16 residues. CDR3 sequence (DNA): TGTGCCAGCAGTGGCCAGAGCGGGAGGGTCGGGGAGACCCAGTACTTC. This gives the protein CASSGQSGRVGETQYF. Full variable domain (remainder filled in from reference TRBV28 and TRBJ2-5): DVKVTQSSRYLVKRTGEKVFLECVQDMDHENMFWYRQDPGLGLRLIYFSYDVKMKEKGDIPEGYSVSREKKERFSLILESASTNQTSMYLCASSGQSGRVGETQYFGPGTRLLVL.

This sequence joins TRBV9 and TRBJ2-1, with TRBD2 matching 11 bases. The CDR3 loop spans 17 amino acids. After removal of 0 bases from V and 7 bases from J, the junction contained 9 bases not matched to a gene. Germline V gene lookup returns CDR1 SGDLS and CDR2 YYNGEE. The CDR3 coding sequence is TGTGCCAGCAGCGTAGTAGGAACTAGCGGGAGTAAGAATGAGCAGTTCTTC. It is translated as CASSVVGTSGSKNEQFF.

The chain has TRBV10-3 and TRBJ2-7; the match to TRBD2 covers 8 bases. The CDR3 spans 14 residues. The junction had 7 bases not matched to a gene; V was cut back by 3 bases and J by 6 bases. Germline loops: CDR1 ENHRY, CDR2 SYGVKD. CDR3 sequence: CAISDPSGSGEQYF. CDR3 DNA: TGTGCCATCAGTGACCCAAGCGGGAGTGGCGAGCAGTACTTC.

The V gene is TRBV25-1, the J gene TRBJ2-7; possibly TRBD1 or TRBD2 for D (5 bases each). Germline CDR1 is MGHDK and CDR2 is SYGVNS. This CDR3 region has 17 residues. V gave up 7 bases and J gave up 3 bases, with 25 bases separating them. The CDR3 is CASTPAHGTDKFYEQYF. Here the CDR3 DNA reads TGTGCCAGCACGCCAGCTCATGGGACGGACAAATTCTACGAGCAGTACTTC.

The CDR3 region has the DNA TGTGCCAGCAGCCAAGAATTTCGGGGTAACACTGAAGCTTTCTTT. Residues: CASSQEFRGNTEAFF. J is TRBJ1-1 and V is TRBV4-2; D unresolved. The germline gives CDR1 LGHNA, CDR2 YNFKEQ. There are 15 residues in the CDR3. Trimming took 0 bases from V and 2 from J, leaving 10 bases between them.

This chain connects TRBV5-4 to TRBJ2-3; 9 bases are a match to TRBD2. Germline V gene lookup returns CDR1 SGHNT and CDR2 YYREEE (reference sequence). The J segment lost 2 bases and the V segment lost 4 bases, leaving 8 bases of the junction unmatched. CDR3 size: 16 residues. CDR3 sequence (DNA): TGTGCCAGCAGCGGGATAGCGGGGGTTACCACAGATACGCAGTATTTT. Protein product: CASSGIAGVTTDTQYF. The complete variable domain, with remaining parts taken from reference TRBV5-4 and TRBJ2-3, reads ETGVTQSPTHLIKTRGQQVTLRCSSQSGHNTVSWYQQALGQGPQFIFQYYREEENGRGNFPPRFSGLQFPNYSSELNVNALELDDSALYLCASSGIAGVTTDTQYFGPGTRLTVL.

The chain carries TRBV30 and TRBJ2-7, with D possibly matching TRBD2 (5 bases). The V gene's germline CDR1 is GTSNPN and CDR2 SVGIG (reference sequence). The CDR3 is made up of 12 amino acids. Trimming cost V 4 bases and J 9 bases, with 16 bases left between them. The CDR3 nucleotides read TGTGCCTGGAATGCGGGTGCCGCGGTGCAGTACTTC. This encodes CAWNAGAAVQYF.

This chain uses TRBV28 with TRBJ2-7; 8 bases fit TRBD1. V trimming: 5 bases; J trimming: 4 bases; junction bases outside the gene matches: 10. CDR1 and CDR2 from the germline V gene are MDHEN and SYDVKM. The CDR3 contains 15 residues. The CDR3 DNA reads as TGTGCCAGCAGTGGACAGGGCCGGTTGGTGTACGAGCAGTACTTC. Encoded protein: CASSGQGRLVYEQYF.

Here the CDR3 DNA reads TGTGCCAGTACCCCGCCCCCCCCTAGGTACAATGAGCAGTTCTTC. It encodes CASTPPPPRYNEQFF. This chain links TRBV19 with TRBJ2-1; D ambiguous. The CDR3 is 15 amino acids. The germline V and J ends were trimmed by 7 bases and 4 bases, with 17 bases remaining between them. The germline CDR1 and CDR2 sequences are LNHDA and SQIVND (reference sequence).